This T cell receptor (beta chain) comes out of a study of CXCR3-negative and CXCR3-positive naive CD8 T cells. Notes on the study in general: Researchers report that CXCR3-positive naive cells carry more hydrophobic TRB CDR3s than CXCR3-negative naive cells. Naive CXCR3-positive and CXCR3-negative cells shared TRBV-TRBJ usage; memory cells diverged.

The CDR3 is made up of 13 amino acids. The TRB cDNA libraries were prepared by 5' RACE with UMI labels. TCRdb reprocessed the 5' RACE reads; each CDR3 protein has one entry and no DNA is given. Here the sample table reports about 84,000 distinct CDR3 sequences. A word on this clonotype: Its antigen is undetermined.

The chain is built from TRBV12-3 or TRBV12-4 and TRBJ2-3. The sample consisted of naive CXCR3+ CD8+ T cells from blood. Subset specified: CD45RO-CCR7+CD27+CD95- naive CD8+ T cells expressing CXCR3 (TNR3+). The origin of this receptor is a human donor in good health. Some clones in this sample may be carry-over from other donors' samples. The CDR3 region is CASSLDGTDTQYF.